This T cell receptor (beta chain) was identified during a study of radiotherapy plus CTLA-4 blockade in lung cancer (dated by TCRdb to the late 2010s). Describing the broader study: Objective responses occurred in approximately 19% of enrolled patients, and 30% to 40% achieved disease control.

The study tested focal radiation therapy combined with CTLA-4 blockade (ipilimumab) in patients with chemo-refractory metastatic non-small-cell lung cancer. Trimming costs V 3 bases and J 7 bases, and their ends lie 10 bases apart. From the cysteine up to the phenylalanine, the CDR3 has a length of 14 residues. Solely the CDR3 DNA is kept, with 42 bases framed from the first base. Sequences SGHTA (CDR1) and FQGTGA (CDR2) are obtained from the germline V gene. In the case of this clone: It has no known antigen specificity. Base-call qualities are not available, and no considerably larger clone is one nucleotide away.

Libraries were made using the immunoSEQ multiplex PCR assay. TCRdb mirrors the immuneACCESS table, restricted to in-frame sequences. Some clones are absent from its copies; in checked studies, under half trace to an unresolved V gene, and the reason for the others is unknown. The sample has around 30,000 clones on record, 70% to 75% of them singletons. The biggest ten clones account for 11% to 15% of the sample. The research as a whole found: After treatment with radiotherapy and ipilimumab, TCR clones that originated in tumors expanded in peripheral blood. Increased serum interferon-beta after radiation, together with early dynamic changes in blood T cell clones, were reported to be the strongest predictors of response.

The chain is made from TRBV7-3 and TRBJ1-6; a tentative D call is TRBD1 (5 bases match). This specimen was peripheral blood, taken from a patient treated with radiotherapy plus ipilimumab. The sequence derives from a human donor with non-small cell lung cancer that progressed on radiotherapy plus ipilimumab. The nucleotide sequence is TGTGCCAGCAGCTTGGCAGGGTTGAATTCACCCCTCCACTTT. This gives the protein CASSLAGLNSPLHF.